This TCR beta chain emerged from a study of CD8 T cells in ankylosing spondylitis (dated by TCRdb to 2016 to 2017). Study-level background: To find TCR variants linked to disease, the study profiled T cell receptor beta repertoires in ankylosing spondylitis patients and healthy donors. The full study cohort comprised about 23 ankylosing spondylitis patients and roughly 110 healthy donors. Peripheral blood was sampled, and synovial fluid was additionally collected from ankylosing spondylitis patients. The paper as a whole reports these results and caveats: A TCR beta motif made up of eight or nine highly homologous amino acid variants appeared to be characteristic of blood from ankylosing spondylitis patients. Some motif variants had previously been reported in the synovial fluid and blood of reactive arthritis patients, which suggests shared mechanisms of disease initiation. A CD8+ phenotype was shown by the disease-linked clones, which were found at relatively low frequencies in peripheral blood. According to the report, matched synovial fluid samples from ankylosing spondylitis patients were significantly enriched for the disease-linked clones.

As concerns this clonotype: The antigen this receptor binds is unknown. A single base separates this from a much larger clone, so it may be a read error.

The instrument was an Illumina HiSeq 2500. Quantitative 5'-RACE with molecular barcodes was the method used to prepare the TCR beta libraries. The original pipeline was this. A new computational method based on a probabilistic model of VDJ rearrangement was used to identify disease-linked TCR variants. TCRdb applied fastp at Q25 and MiXCR to the public reads, then kept only in-frame beta chains. One record per CDR3 amino acid sequence lists the most common genes and DNA. The V and J calls follow TCRdb's processing rather than the paper's. The sample records about 240,000 distinct CDR3 sequences, about 10% of which are singletons. The ten top clones hold roughly 6.8% of the sample. From the cysteine through the phenylalanine, the CDR3 covers 15 amino acids. Only CDR3 DNA remains: 45 bases, in frame from the first base. The germline V gene sets CDR1 to SGHVS and CDR2 to FNYEAQ. Relative to germline, V is 5 bases shorter and J is 1 base shorter, with 13 bases between their ends.

What was sequenced was blood, either unsorted or a sorted T cell fraction (not recorded which). The sequence was collected from a male donor with ankylosing spondylitis or in good health (not recorded which). The chain uses TRBV7-6 and TRBJ2-3; matching of 6 bases hints at TRBD1 as the D gene. The bases read TGTGCCAGCAGCCGTTACAGGGCTGGCACAGATACGCAGTATTTT. It translates to CASSRYRAGTDTQYF.